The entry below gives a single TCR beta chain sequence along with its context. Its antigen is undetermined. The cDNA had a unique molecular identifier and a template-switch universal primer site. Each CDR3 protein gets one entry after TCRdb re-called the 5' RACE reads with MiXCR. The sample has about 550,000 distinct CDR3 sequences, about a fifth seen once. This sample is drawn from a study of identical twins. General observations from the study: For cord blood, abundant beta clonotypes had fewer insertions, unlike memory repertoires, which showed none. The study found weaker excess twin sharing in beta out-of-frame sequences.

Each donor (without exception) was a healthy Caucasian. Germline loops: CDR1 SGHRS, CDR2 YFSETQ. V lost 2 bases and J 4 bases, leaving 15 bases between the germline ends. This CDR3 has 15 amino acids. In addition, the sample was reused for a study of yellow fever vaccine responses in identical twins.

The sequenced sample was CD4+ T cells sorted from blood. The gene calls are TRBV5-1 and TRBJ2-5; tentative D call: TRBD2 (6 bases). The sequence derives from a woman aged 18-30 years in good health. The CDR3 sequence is CASSFGGDAGETQYF. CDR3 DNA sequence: TGCGCCAGCAGCTTCGGCGGGGATGCCGGAGAGACCCAGTACTTC.